Below are 8 T cell receptor beta chains sequenced from a single sample in a study of human T cells and chemical hapten exposure. Documented time point: patch test 2, 6 weeks after DPC sensitization. Treatment noted: therapeutic diphenylcyclopropenone sensitization with weekly scalp DPC. TCRdb called the RACE reads again in MiXCR, with one record for every CDR3 protein. This sample has approximately 91,000 distinct CDR3 sequences, with about 9.9% found just once. The sample in question was whole blood, obtained in connection with sensitization to the hapten diphenylcyclopropenone (DPC). The receptors were sampled from a man between 18 and 35 years old with alopecia areata. Some clones in this sample may be carry-over from other donors' samples.

This clonotype has just a few counts. The CDR3 nucleotides are TGTGCCAGCATCCACGGACAGGGGGCCTACGAGCAGTACTTC. Translated, it gives CASIHGQGAYEQYF. The J gene is TRBJ2-7, the V gene TRBV28, with 10 positions matching TRBD1. V shed 7 bases, J shed 2 bases, and the junction held 5 bases outside the gene matches. CDR3 length: 14 amino acids. Looked up from germline, CDR1 is MDHEN and CDR2 is SYDVKM.

V usage is TRBV11-2 and J usage is TRBJ1-1; D unclear. V lost 5 bases to trimming and J lost 7 bases, with 5 bases between them. Germline V gene data show CDR1 as SGHAT and CDR2 as FQNNGV. The CDR3 is 10 residues long. The CDR3 region is CASSQNEAFF. CDR3 coding DNA: TGTGCCAGCAGCCAGAATGAAGCTTTCTTT.

There are many counts of this clonotype. The gene calls are TRBV5-1 and TRBJ2-5, with 12 positions matching TRBD1. CDR1 and CDR2 from the germline V gene are SGHRS and YFSETQ. The CDR3 extends over 17 amino acids. V dropped 4 bases and J dropped 4; count of bases not matched to a gene: 11. The chain's CDR3 is CASSTRDRGHRSETQYF. The CDR3 nucleotides read TGCGCCAGCAGCACAAGGGACAGGGGGCATAGGTCAGAGACCCAGTACTTC.

This clonotype was detected a few times. This chain links TRBV28 with TRBJ2-4; 13 nucleotides agree with TRBD2. The germline V gene encodes CDR1 MDHEN and CDR2 SYDVKM. CDR3 length: 21 amino acids. Trimming at V came to 3 bases and at J to 0 bases, leaving 14 bases not matched to a gene. CDR3 nucleotide sequence: TGTGCCAGCAGTTTGGTCATAGGACTAGCGGGGGCCATGACAGCCAAAAACATTCAGTACTTC. It is translated as CASSLVIGLAGAMTAKNIQYF.

This clonotype was seen a few times. The chain joins TRBV5-4 to TRBJ1-2; D call uncertain. V was pared by 2 bases and J by 5 bases, with 13 bases between. Germline CDR1 is SGHNT and CDR2 is YYREEE (reference sequence). This CDR3 comprises 14 residues. The CDR3 region has the DNA TGTGCCAGCAGCTTACCTACGACGGGATATGGCTACACCTTC. It yields the protein CASSLPTTGYGYTF.

The gene calls are TRBV29-1 and TRBJ2-5, with D possibly matching TRBD1 (5 bases). The CDR3 extends over 13 amino acids. Germline CDR1 SQVTM, CDR2 ANQGSEA. Trimming stripped 0 bases from V and 5 bases from J, with 10 bases between. The DNA for the CDR3 is TGCAGCGTTGAAGATTCAGGGTACGAGACCCAGTACTTC. Its translation: CSVEDSGYETQYF.

This clonotype was counted only a few times. The chain joins TRBV7-2 to TRBJ2-3, with 11 nucleotides matching TRBD1. Germline loops: CDR1 SGHTA, CDR2 FQGNSA. The length of the CDR3 is 16 residues. The junction had 4 bases not matched to a gene; V was cut back by 1 base and J by 4 bases. The CDR3 reads CASSLGGQGAADTQYF. In DNA, the CDR3 is TGTGCCAGCAGCTTAGGAGGACAGGGGGCAGCAGATACGCAGTATTTT.

This clonotype was seen ten or more times. The chain couples TRBV20-1 to TRBJ1-2; TRBD1 aligns across 12 bases. The CDR3 consists of 16 residues. CDR1 and CDR2 (germline): DFQATT, SNEGSKA (reference sequence). After removal of 5 bases from V and 5 bases from J, the junction contained 12 bases not matched to a gene. CDR3 residues: CSAQPGQGALGYGYTF. The CDR3 coding sequence is TGCAGTGCTCAGCCGGGACAGGGGGCGCTGGGATATGGCTACACCTTC.